One and the same sample provided the 14 T cell receptor beta chains below, sequenced in a study of blood T cells in healthy people across ages. A second PCR of roughly 6 to 12 cycles used a sample-barcoded 5' primer and a J-beta primer mix. TCRdb re-analysed the 5' RACE reads in MiXCR, keeping a single row per CDR3 protein. The profile covers about 830,000 distinct CDR3 sequences, with 55% to 65% appearing a single time and 28% taken by the ten largest. Sequenced: blood. All receptors derive from a young man in good health.

The CDR3 sequence: CASSRGQGVNEQFF. CDR3 bases: TGCGCCAGCAGCCGCGGACAGGGGGTCAATGAGCAGTTCTTC. The V gene is TRBV4-1, the J gene TRBJ2-1; 10 nucleotides align to TRBD1. The CDR3 runs 14 residues. Germline loops: CDR1 MGHRA, CDR2 YSYEKL. J lost 6 bases, V lost 4 bases, and 3 bases had no gene match.

This chain joins TRBV20-1 and TRBJ2-5, with D uncertain. V shed 3 bases and J shed 13 bases, with 6 bases lying between them. Germline CDR1 and CDR2: DFQATT and SNEGSKA (reference sequence). The CDR3 covers 8 residues. The CDR3 loop reads CSARDRYF. The CDR3 nucleotides are TGCAGTGCTAGGGATAGGTACTTC.

The CDR3 loop reads CASSGSGQGFYGYTF. The CDR3 nucleotides read TGTGCCAGCAGCGGTTCGGGACAGGGCTTCTATGGCTACACCTTC. The chain joins TRBV14 to TRBJ1-2; 9 positions match TRBD1. Germline CDR1 is SGHDN and CDR2 is FVKESK. V trimming: 5 bases; J trimming: 4 bases; junction bases outside the gene matches: 8. This CDR3 comprises 15 residues.

The chain employs TRBV5-5 and TRBJ1-6; D call uncertain. Trimming stripped 3 bases from V and 8 bases from J, with 15 bases between. The CDR3 loop spans 15 amino acids. Per the germline V gene, CDR1 is SGHKS and CDR2 is YYEKEE (reference sequence). The CDR3 is CASSSSGNRDSPLHF. The CDR3 bases are TGTGCCAGCAGCTCGTCCGGGAATCGGGATTCACCCCTCCACTTT.

A few counts support this clonotype. The V and J genes are TRBV5-1 and TRBJ1-1; D perhaps matches TRBD1 (6 bases). Trimming left V 4 bases short and J 0 bases short, with 13 bases between. The CDR3 length is 15 residues. Germline V gene data show CDR1 as SGHRS and CDR2 as YFSETQ. CDR3 region: CASSRSGAMNTEAFF. Written as DNA, the CDR3 is TGCGCCAGCAGCCGATCAGGGGCGATGAACACTGAAGCTTTCTTT.

V usage is TRBV12-3 or TRBV12-4 and J usage is TRBJ2-1; D perhaps matches TRBD2 (6 bases). V lost 6 bases, J lost 7 bases, and 19 bases lay in between. This CDR3 comprises 15 residues. This CDR3 reads CASSPGGLIGNEQFF. As DNA, the CDR3 is TGTGCCAGCAGCCCCGGGGGTCTAATCGGTAATGAGCAGTTCTTC.

This clonotype was detected a few times. The chain combines TRBV5-5 with TRBJ2-7; no definite D call. The CDR3 spans 14 residues. Trimming stripped 6 bases from V and 0 bases from J, with 13 bases between. Germline lookup yields CDR1 SGHKS and CDR2 YYEKEE (reference sequence). The CDR3 DNA reads TGTGCCAGCATCTCGTCGGCCAGCTCCTACGAGCAGTACTTC. Its translation is CASISSASSYEQYF.

The V gene is TRBV6-5, the J gene TRBJ1-6; D call uncertain. Looked up from germline, CDR1 is MNHEY and CDR2 is SVGAGI. CDR3 size: 13 residues. V was pared by 7 bases and J by 9 bases, with 13 bases between. The CDR3 spells CASTPGRSSPLHF. The DNA of the CDR3 is TGTGCCAGCACCCCAGGACGGAGTTCACCCCTCCACTTT.

V is TRBV12-3 or TRBV12-4 and J is TRBJ1-5; D is uncertain. The CDR3 runs 16 residues. The V end was cut by 1 base, the J end by 5 bases, with 15 bases between. The CDR3 DNA reads TGTGCCAGCAGTTTAGGTCTGACGGCTACCCATCAGCCCCAGCATTTT. It specifies CASSLGLTATHQPQHF.

For the CDR3, the DNA is TGTGCCAGCAGTGAACGGACGACAGATTTAGATACGCAGTATTTT. Encoded protein: CASSERTTDLDTQYF. J is TRBJ2-3 and V is TRBV2; TRBD1 might be the D (5 bases). The V end lost 2 bases, the J end lost 5 bases, and 14 bases lay between the germline ends. This CDR3 contains 15 residues. Germline assignment: CDR1 SNHLY and CDR2 FYNNEI.

This clonotype was observed a single time. The rearrangement links TRBV7-9 to TRBJ2-7, with D perhaps TRBD2 (6 bases). This CDR3 has 15 residues. V was trimmed by 2 bases and J by 0 bases, leaving 11 bases between them. The germline gives CDR1 SEHNR, CDR2 FQNEAQ (reference sequence). The CDR3 is CASSLWSSDSYEQYF. Written as DNA, the CDR3 is TGTGCCAGCAGCTTATGGTCTAGCGACTCCTACGAGCAGTACTTC. Full variable domain (missing parts from reference TRBV7-9 and TRBJ2-7): DTGVSQNPRHKITKRGQNVTFRCDPISEHNRLYWYRQTLGQGPEFLTYFQNEAQLEKSRLLSDRFSAERPKGSFSTLEIQRTEQGDSAMYLCASSLWSSDSYEQYFGPGTRLTVT.

The chain is built from TRBV28 and TRBJ2-7; 8 positions match TRBD1. The J call is doubtful: the DNA matches TRBJ2-5 better. The CDR3 loop spans 16 amino acids. Per germline, CDR1 MDHEN and CDR2 SYDVKM. The CDR3 sequence: CASSWTNGQGLETQYF. CDR3 bases: TGTGCCAGCAGTTGGACAAACGGACAGGGCTTAGAGACCCAGTACTTC.

This chain links TRBV7-3 with TRBJ2-1; TRBD1 might be the D (6 bases). Germline assignment: CDR1 SGHTA and CDR2 FQGTGA. CDR3 length: 16 residues. The ends were cut back, 2 bases at V and 4 bases at J, with 15 bases in the middle. The CDR3 nucleotides are TGTGCCAGCAGCTTAGACAGGCTAAGGGGATACAATGAGCAGTTCTTC. As protein: CASSLDRLRGYNEQFF.

The V and J genes are TRBV7-2 and TRBJ2-3; D not resolved. This CDR3 comprises 13 residues. The germline V and J ends were trimmed by 3 bases and 5 bases, with 9 bases remaining between them. Germline values: CDR1 SGHTA, CDR2 FQGNSA. The CDR3 coding sequence is TGTGCCAGCAGCTTCCGCCATCAAGATACGCAGTATTTT. Translating gives CASSFRHQDTQYF.